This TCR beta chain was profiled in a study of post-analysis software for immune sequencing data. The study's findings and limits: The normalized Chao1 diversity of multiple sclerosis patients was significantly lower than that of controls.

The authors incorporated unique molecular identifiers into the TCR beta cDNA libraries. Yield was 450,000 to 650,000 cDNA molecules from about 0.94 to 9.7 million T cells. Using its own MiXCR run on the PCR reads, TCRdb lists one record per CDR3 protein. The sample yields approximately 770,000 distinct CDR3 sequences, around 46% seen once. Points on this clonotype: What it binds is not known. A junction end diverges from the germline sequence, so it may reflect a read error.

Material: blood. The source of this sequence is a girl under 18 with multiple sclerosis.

CDR3 protein: CATRREGGTDTQYF. Written as DNA, the CDR3 is TGTGCCACCCGCAGGGAAGGGGGCACAGATACGCAGTATTTT. The rearrangement links TRBV15 to TRBJ2-3; D perhaps matches TRBD1 (5 bases). Germline values: CDR1 LNHNV, CDR2 YYDKDF (reference sequence). The CDR3 is 14 residues long.